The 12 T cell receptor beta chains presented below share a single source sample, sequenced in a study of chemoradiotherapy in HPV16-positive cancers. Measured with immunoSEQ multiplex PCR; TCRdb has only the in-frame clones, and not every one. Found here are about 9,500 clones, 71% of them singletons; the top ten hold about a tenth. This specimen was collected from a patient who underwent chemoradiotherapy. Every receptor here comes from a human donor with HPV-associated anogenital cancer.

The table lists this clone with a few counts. The CDR3 region is CASSRDGAGNEQFF. As DNA, the CDR3 is TGTGCCAGTAGTAGGGACGGGGCCGGCAATGAGCAGTTCTTC. The chain combines TRBV19 with TRBJ2-1; D may correspond to TRBD1 or TRBD2 (5 bases each). Per the germline V gene, CDR1 is LNHDA and CDR2 is SQIVND (reference sequence). Trimming took off 4 bases at V and 6 bases at J, with 13 bases between the two ends. CDR3 length equals 14 residues.

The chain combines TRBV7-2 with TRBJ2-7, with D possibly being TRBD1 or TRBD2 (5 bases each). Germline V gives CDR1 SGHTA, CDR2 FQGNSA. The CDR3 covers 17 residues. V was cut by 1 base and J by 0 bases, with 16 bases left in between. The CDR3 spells CASSLDLERGRSYEQYF. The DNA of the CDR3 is TGTGCCAGCAGCTTAGATTTGGAACGGGGCCGCTCCTACGAGCAGTACTTC.

CDR3 DNA: TGTGCCAGCCATATGGGGTATGAGCAGTTCTTC. It specifies CASHMGYEQFF. The rearrangement links TRBV2 to TRBJ2-1, with D hard to call. Germline V gene data show CDR1 as SNHLY and CDR2 as FYNNEI. This CDR3 is 11 amino acids long. V was pared by 8 bases and J by 8 bases, with 10 bases between.

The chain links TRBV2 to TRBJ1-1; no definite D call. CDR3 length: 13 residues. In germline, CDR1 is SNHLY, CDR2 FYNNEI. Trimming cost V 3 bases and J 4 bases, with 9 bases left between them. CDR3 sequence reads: CASSDVGSTEAFF. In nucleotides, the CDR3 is TGTGCCAGCAGTGATGTTGGGAGCACTGAAGCTTTCTTT.

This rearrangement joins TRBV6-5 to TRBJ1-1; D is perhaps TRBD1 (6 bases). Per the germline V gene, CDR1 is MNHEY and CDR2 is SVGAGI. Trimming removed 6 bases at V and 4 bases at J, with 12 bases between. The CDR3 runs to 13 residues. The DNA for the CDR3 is TGTGCCAGCAGACAGGGAGGGGTCACTGAAGCTTTCTTT. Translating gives CASRQGGVTEAFF.

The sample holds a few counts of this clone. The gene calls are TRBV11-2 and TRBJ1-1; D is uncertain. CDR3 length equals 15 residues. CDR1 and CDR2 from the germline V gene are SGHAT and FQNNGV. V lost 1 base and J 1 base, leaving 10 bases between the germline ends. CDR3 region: CASSLGGRWNTEAFF. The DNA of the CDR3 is TGTGCCAGCAGCTTAGGTGGGAGGTGGAACACTGAAGCTTTCTTT.

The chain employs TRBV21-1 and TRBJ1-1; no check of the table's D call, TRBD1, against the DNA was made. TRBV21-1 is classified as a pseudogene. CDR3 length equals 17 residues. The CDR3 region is CASSVRDSDFMNTEAFF. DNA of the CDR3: TGTGCCAGCAGCGTTCGGGACAGCGACTTCATGAACACTGAAGCTTTCTTT.

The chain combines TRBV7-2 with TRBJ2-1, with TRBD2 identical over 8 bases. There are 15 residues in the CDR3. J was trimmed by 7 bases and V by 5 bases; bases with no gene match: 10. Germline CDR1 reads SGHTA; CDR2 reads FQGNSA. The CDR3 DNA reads TGTGCCAGCAGCCCCAACGGGGGGGCCAAGAATGAGCAGTTCTTC. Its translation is CASSPNGGAKNEQFF.

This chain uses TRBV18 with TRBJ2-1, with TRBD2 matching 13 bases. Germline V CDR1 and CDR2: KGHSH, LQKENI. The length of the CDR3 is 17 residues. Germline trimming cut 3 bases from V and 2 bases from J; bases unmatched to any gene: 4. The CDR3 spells CASSPTSGGQTYNEQFF. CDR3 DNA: TGTGCCAGCTCACCGACTAGCGGGGGGCAAACCTACAATGAGCAGTTCTTC.

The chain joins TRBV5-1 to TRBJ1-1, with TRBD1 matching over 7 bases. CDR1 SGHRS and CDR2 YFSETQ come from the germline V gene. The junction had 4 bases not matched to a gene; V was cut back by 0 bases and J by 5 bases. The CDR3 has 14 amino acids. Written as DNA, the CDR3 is TGCGCCAGCAGCTTGGAGGGGGCACGGACTGAAGCTTTCTTT. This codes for CASSLEGARTEAFF.

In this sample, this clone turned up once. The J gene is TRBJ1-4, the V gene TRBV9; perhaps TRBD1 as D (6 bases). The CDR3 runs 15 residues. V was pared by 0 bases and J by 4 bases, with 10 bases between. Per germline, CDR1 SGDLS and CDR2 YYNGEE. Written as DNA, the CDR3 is TGTGCCAGCAGCGTAGGGGGGGGCTTTAATGAAAAACTGTTTTTT. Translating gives CASSVGGGFNEKLFF.

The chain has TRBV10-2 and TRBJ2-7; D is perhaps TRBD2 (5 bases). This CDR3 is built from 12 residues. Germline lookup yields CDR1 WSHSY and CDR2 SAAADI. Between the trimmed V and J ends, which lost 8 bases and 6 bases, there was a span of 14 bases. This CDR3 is CASSAAGFEQYF. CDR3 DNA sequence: TGCGCCAGCTCCGCGGCGGGTTTCGAGCAGTACTTC.